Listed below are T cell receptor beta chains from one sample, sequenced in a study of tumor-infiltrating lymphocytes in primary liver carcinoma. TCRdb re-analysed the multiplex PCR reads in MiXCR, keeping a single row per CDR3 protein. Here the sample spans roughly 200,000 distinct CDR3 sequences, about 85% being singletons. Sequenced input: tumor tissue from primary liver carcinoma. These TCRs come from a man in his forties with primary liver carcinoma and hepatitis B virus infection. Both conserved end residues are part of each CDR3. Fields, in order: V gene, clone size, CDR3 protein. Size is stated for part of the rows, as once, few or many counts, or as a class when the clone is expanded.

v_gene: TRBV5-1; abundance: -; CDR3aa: CASSWGLAGSQDTQYF
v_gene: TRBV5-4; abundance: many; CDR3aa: CASSPGQANTGELFF
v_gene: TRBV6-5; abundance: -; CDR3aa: CASSTKRVEIYNEQFF
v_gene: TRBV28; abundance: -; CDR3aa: CTSSPGLAGKVDTHYF
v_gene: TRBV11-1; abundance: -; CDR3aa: CPSSPRLAGALQFF
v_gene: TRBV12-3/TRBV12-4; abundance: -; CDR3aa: CASSPSGASNEQFF
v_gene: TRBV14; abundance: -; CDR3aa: CASSQDSGPNTDTQYF
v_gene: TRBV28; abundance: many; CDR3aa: CASSLWAGGTYNEQFF
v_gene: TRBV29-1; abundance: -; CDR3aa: CSVGPVGVSDEQFF
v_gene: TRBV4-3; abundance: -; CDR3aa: CARSFWDRGRNSPLYF
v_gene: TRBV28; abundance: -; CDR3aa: CASRFGTDLNDTQYF
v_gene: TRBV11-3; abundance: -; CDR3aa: CGSSLTSGRPYNVQFF
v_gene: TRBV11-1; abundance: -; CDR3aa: CTSNPRLGYEQYF
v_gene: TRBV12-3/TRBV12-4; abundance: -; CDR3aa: CASNKRDNSLRDEQFF
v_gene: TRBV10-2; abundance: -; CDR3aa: CASSPQPLAKKIQNF
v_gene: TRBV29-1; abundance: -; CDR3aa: CSVGGISGRGGLDTQYF
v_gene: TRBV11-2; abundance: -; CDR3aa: CAGSPRPLAGDSDEQLF
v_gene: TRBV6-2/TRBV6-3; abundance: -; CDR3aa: CASSIRDRAHDQYF
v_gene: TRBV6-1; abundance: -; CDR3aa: CANTGQGIYDYTF
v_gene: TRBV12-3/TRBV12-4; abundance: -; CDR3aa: CASSVGGQGTCEQYF
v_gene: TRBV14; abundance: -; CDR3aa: CAISAVAGRVNNEQFF
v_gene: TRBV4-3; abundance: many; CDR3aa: CASSQDGGPTGDRSTDTQYF
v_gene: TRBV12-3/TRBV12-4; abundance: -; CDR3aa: CVNSLWGQGRSYEQYF
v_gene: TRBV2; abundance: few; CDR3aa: CASSGLAGWQFF
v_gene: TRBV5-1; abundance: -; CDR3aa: CASSPPSGSPPISTDTQYF
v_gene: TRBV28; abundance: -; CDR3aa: CASCRGETVLSGANVLTF
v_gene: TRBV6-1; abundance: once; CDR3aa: CASRRASAGETQYF
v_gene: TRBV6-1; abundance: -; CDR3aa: CANSGAGLATNENLFF
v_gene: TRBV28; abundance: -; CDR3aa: CASSSLRVGDNHPQHF
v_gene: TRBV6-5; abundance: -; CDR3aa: CASTSYTGGEQYF
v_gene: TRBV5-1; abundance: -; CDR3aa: CASSTDKSGIQETQYF
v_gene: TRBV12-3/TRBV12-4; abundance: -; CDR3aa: CDSSLGAGLGLYEQYF
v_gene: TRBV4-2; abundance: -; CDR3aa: CASSHEGLADQGGQLF
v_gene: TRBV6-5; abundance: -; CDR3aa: CATQDGRSEQHF
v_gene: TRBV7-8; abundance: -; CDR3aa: CASSLTSGRVDDQLF
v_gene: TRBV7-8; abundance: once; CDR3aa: CASSPRQSISYEQYF
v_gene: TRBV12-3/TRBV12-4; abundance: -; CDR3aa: CASSPHMAGTEAFF
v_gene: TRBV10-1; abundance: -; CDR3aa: CASTESAGQYNEQFF
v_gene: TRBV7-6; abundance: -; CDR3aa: CASSLGGEPGEQYF
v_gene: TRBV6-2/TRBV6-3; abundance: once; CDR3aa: CVSSPLAEAFNEQFF
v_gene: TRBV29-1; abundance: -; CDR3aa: CSVDSRREGYSKQFF
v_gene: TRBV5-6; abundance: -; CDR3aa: CASNPTNYGYTF
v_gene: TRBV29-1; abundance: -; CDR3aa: CIVTLSYNEQFF